These 2 T cell receptor beta chains originate from one sample sequenced in a study of Ad26.COV2.S vaccination and SARS-CoV-2 variants. Clones were read by immunoSEQ multiplex PCR, and TCRdb kept only the in-frame ones, dropping some. Among some 480,000 clones listed, roughly nine tenths were seen once. Treatment noted: roughly 18 received Ad26.COV2.S at low or high dose, single or two shots; 5 received placebo; per-sample allocation not given. Following the first vaccine or placebo injection, samples were taken on day 63. Sequenced here: peripheral blood, sampled in a trial of Ad26.COV2.S vaccine versus placebo. The source is a person between 18 and 65 years old who received the Ad26.COV2.S COVID-19 vaccine or a placebo.

This clone was picked up one time. The chain has TRBV7-2 and TRBJ1-2, with TRBD1 matching 7 bases. The ends lost 5 bases at V and 6 bases at J; junction bases unmatched: 24. Germline V CDR1 and CDR2: SGHTA, FQGNSA. The CDR3 totals 19 residues. The CDR3: CASSPRGTASFELGHGYTF. As DNA, the CDR3 is TGTGCCAGCAGCCCCCGTGGGACAGCCTCTTTTGAGTTGGGTCATGGCTACACCTTC.

The genes are TRBV19 and TRBJ2-5; TRBD1 or TRBD2 may be the D gene (5 bases each). The germline V gene encodes CDR1 LNHDA and CDR2 SQIVND (reference sequence). Trimming shortened V by 7 bases and J by 4 bases, and 10 bases separated the two germline ends. The CDR3 length is 12 residues. The CDR3 loop reads CASTTGGETQYF. In DNA form, the CDR3 reads TGTGCCAGTACCACTGGGGGAGAGACCCAGTACTTC.